This T cell receptor beta chain came from a study of neoadjuvant anti-PD-1 for oral cavity cancer. The CDR3 has 14 amino acids. Tumor libraries mostly used about 5 ug genomic DNA, two replicates each. The protocol was immunoSEQ multiplex PCR, while the TCRdb copy is restricted to in-frame clones and leaves out a portion. Of fewer than 25,000 clones in the sample, less than 50% were seen once. Time point described: after neoadjuvant nivolumab, at surgical resection. The TCR comes from a person aged 40-85 years with oral cavity squamous cell carcinoma. The chain employs TRBV21-1 and TRBJ1-2; whether TRBD1, the table's D call, matches the DNA was not checked. TRBV21-1 is tagged as a pseudogene. Sequences were derived from tumor tissue, sampled after nivolumab (anti-PD-1) treatment. CDR3 bases: TGTGCCAGCAGCAAAGGGACAGGGGGCTATGGCTACACCTTC. Translation: CASSKGTGGYGYTF.